This TCR beta chain was recorded in a study of shared clonotypes between healthy human individuals. Study-wide findings and caveats: A handful of donors held approximately 4.5% of naive CD4 clonotypes in common.

TCRdb keeps only in-frame clones here, not all; method: immunoSEQ multiplex PCR. The sample yields millions of clones, 93% seen once. Of note for this clone: Its antigen is still unknown.

V lost 4 bases and J lost 0; bases outside the gene matches: 6. Germline values: CDR1 SGDLS, CDR2 YYNGEE. The CDR3 is 15 amino acids. Naive CD8 cells lacked CD45RO, underwent positive selection for CCR7 and left out terminally differentiated effector memory CD45RA+ cells. Sequenced input: naive CD8+ T cells from PBMCs. The rearrangement links TRBV9 to TRBJ1-1, with 7 bases matching TRBD1. This receptor was obtained from a man between 18 and 29 years old in good health. Some clones in this sample may be carry-over from other donors' samples. Here the CDR3 DNA reads TGTGCCAGCAGCACAACACAGGGGATGAACACTGAAGCTTTCTTT. This codes for CASSTTQGMNTEAFF.